These T cell receptor beta chains were read from a single sample in a study of T cell repertoires and HLA-DP antigens. Their cognate antigens are unknown. Profiled with immunoSEQ multiplex PCR; TCRdb holds only in-frame clones, not every one. The table lists around 100,000 clones, approximately 92% of them singletons. The sequenced sample was CD4+ T cells from PBMCs. Receptor source: a woman younger than 35 in good health and CMV-seronegative. Each CDR3 is given with its conserved first and last residue. D genes are given only for firm matches. Size is omitted from some rows. Given values are once, few, many or a class for expanded clones.

TRBV30,-,-,TRBJ2-3,TGTGCCTGGAGGAGGACCGGCACAGATACGCAGTATTTT,CAWRRTGTDTQYF
TRBV19,-,-,TRBJ2-1,TGTGCCAGTAGTATAGCGTCGACTTCGACGACCTACAATGAGCAGTTCTTC,CASSIASTSTTYNEQFF
TRBV7-5,-,-,TRBJ1-1,TGTGCCAGAAGCCCTCGACAGGGACTGAACACTGAAGCTTTCTTT,CARSPRQGLNTEAFF
TRBV6-5,-,-,TRBJ1-2,TGTGCCAGCAGTTACAAATCCGGGACCACGGGCTATGGCTACACCTTC,CASSYKSGTTGYGYTF
TRBV18,once,TRBD1,TRBJ2-2,TGTGCCAGCTCACCACCGACCGGGACAGGGTTCACCGGGGAGCTGTTTTTT,CASSPPTGTGFTGELFF
TRBV7-3,-,-,TRBJ2-1,TGTGCCAGCAGCTTAGTTAGCGGTAGCTCCTACAATGAGCAGTTCTTC,CASSLVSGSSYNEQFF
TRBV19,-,-,TRBJ1-5,TGTGCCAGTAGTATCGCAGGGACGGATCAGCCCCAGCATTTT,CASSIAGTDQPQHF
TRBV5-1,-,TRBD1,TRBJ2-2,TGCGCCAGCAGCTTGGGGACAGGCCCCGGGGAGCTGTTTTTT,CASSLGTGPGELFF
TRBV14,-,TRBD1,TRBJ2-5,TGTGCCAGCAGCCAAGCCCGGGACAGGGGTGATAAGGAGACCCAGTACTTC,CASSQARDRGDKETQYF
TRBV30,-,-,TRBJ2-1,TGTGCCTGGAGCCTGACCCGAGCGGCTCCCTACAATGAGCAGTTCTTC,CAWSLTRAAPYNEQFF
TRBV28,once,TRBD1,TRBJ2-7,TGTGCCAGCAGTTCGCAGGGGACAGGGGTTGAAGAGCAGTACTTC,CASSSQGTGVEEQYF
TRBV9,-,TRBD2,TRBJ2-1,TGTGCCAGCAGCGGTCAAACTAGCGGGAGGGCCCTTTATGAGCAGTTCTTC,CASSGQTSGRALYEQFF
TRBV7-9,-,-,TRBJ2-3,TGTGCCAGCAGCCCGCGGGAAGCCCGCACAGATACGCAGTATTTT,CASSPREARTDTQYF
TRBV7-2,-,-,TRBJ2-1,TGTGCCAGCAGCTTACCCCTAGCGAATGAGCAGTTCTTC,CASSLPLANEQFF
TRBV7-2,-,TRBD1,TRBJ1-2,TGTGCCAGCAGCTTAGTGAGGGACAGTATTTATGGCTACACCTTC,CASSLVRDSIYGYTF
TRBV11-2,-,TRBD2,TRBJ2-7,TGTGCCAGCAGCTTAAAGCCCCGTGGTGTAGCGGGAGCACCCTACGAGCAGTACTTC,CASSLKPRGVAGAPYEQYF
TRBV27,-,TRBD1,TRBJ2-3,TGTGCCAGCAGTTTATCGTGGCGGACAGGGCCCGCGGATACGCAGTATTTT,CASSLSWRTGPADTQYF
TRBV19,once,-,TRBJ2-1,TGTGCCAGTGCTACGAACTCCTACAATGAGCAGTTCTTC,CASATNSYNEQFF
TRBV15,once,TRBD1,TRBJ2-3,TGTGCCACCAGCAGAGTCGGGACAGGGGTCCTCGGTACGCAGTATTTT,CATSRVGTGVLGTQYF
TRBV6-6,-,TRBD2,TRBJ2-2,TGTGCCAGCAGTTATGGGACTACCAACACCGGGGAGCTGTTTTTT,CASSYGTTNTGELFF
TRBV4-1,once,-,TRBJ1-1,TGCGCCAGCAGCCCAATTCAGGGAAGGACTGAAGCTTTCTTT,CASSPIQGRTEAFF
TRBV28,-,-,TRBJ2-6,TGTGCCAGCAGTGTCCCCGGGACGCCATTCTCTGGGGCCAACGTCCTGACTTTC,CASSVPGTPFSGANVLTF
TRBV9,-,-,TRBJ2-3,TGTGCCAGCAGCGTAGGGGCCCCAAGTCTGAGCACAGATACGCAGTATTTT,CASSVGAPSLSTDTQYF
TRBV7-8,-,TRBD2,TRBJ2-3,TGTGCCAGCAGCCCCCGACTAGCGACAGATACGCAGTATTTT,CASSPRLATDTQYF
TRBV6-6,-,TRBD1,TRBJ2-2,TGTGCCAGCAGTTATCGGCAGGGGGCCACCGGGGAGCTGTTTTTT,CASSYRQGATGELFF
TRBV18,once,-,TRBJ1-1,TGTGCCAGCTCACCACCGTTGGAGAACACTGAAGCTTTCTTT,CASSPPLENTEAFF
TRBV30,-,TRBD2,TRBJ2-5,TGTGCCTGGAACCCATCAAGGCATAGCGGGAGTCAGGAGACCCAGTACTTC,CAWNPSRHSGSQETQYF
TRBV28,-,-,TRBJ2-1,TGTGCCAGCAGGCCTGGGGGGCAGGGTGAGCAGTTCTTC,CASRPGGQGEQFF
TRBV23-1,-,-,TRBJ2-3,TGCGCCAGCAGTCAATCAGGACAGAATTGTCCAGATACGCAGTATTTT,CASSQSGQNCPDTQYF
TRBV14,once,-,TRBJ1-2,TGTGCCAGCAGCCAAGAAGGCCAGGAAACGAACTATGGCTACACCTTC,CASSQEGQETNYGYTF
TRBV11-3,-,TRBD1,TRBJ1-2,TGTGCCAGCAGCTTGGACAGGGGAGATGGCTACACCTTC,CASSLDRGDGYTF
TRBV9,-,TRBD2,TRBJ2-3,TGTGCCAGCAGCGTAGTTGGGACTAAATCAGATACGCAGTATTTT,CASSVVGTKSDTQYF
TRBV7-8,-,-,TRBJ1-5,TGTGCCAGCAGCTTAGATTCCAGTAGCAATCAGCCCCAGCATTTT,CASSLDSSSNQPQHF
TRBV7-9,-,TRBD2,TRBJ2-5,TGTGCCAGCAGCCGATCCGGGACTATGAGGTGGGAGACCCAGTACTTC,CASSRSGTMRWETQYF
TRBV15,-,-,TRBJ2-2,TGTGCCACCAGCAGGGACGGAACGAACACCGGGGAGCTGTTTTTT,CATSRDGTNTGELFF
TRBV5-1,-,-,TRBJ2-7,TGCGCCAGCAGCTTCGGGGCCACATCTTACGAGCAGTACTTC,CASSFGATSYEQYF
TRBV18,-,-,TRBJ2-7,TGTGCCAGCTCACCCCTAGCTAGCTACGAGCAGTACTTC,CASSPLASYEQYF
TRBV5-4,-,-,TRBJ2-3,TGTGCCAGCAGCTTGGGGGGGTGGGCGGCTAGCACAGATACGCAGTATTTT,CASSLGGWAASTDTQYF
TRBV4-2,-,-,TRBJ1-1,TGTGCCAGCAGCCCTACCACCCAGGGCACTGAAGCTTTCTTT,CASSPTTQGTEAFF
TRBV6-1,once,-,TRBJ1-6,TGTGCCAGCAGTGAAGAACGAAATTCACCCCTCCACTTT,CASSEERNSPLHF
TRBV7-9,-,TRBD2,TRBJ2-3,TGTGCCAGCAGCTTAGCTGCTTTCTCGGCGGGAGTCACAGATACGCAGTATTTT,CASSLAAFSAGVTDTQYF
TRBV2,once,-,TRBJ2-7,TGTGCCTGCGAAGACACGATTGACTCCTACGAGCAGTACTTC,CACEDTIDSYEQYF
TRBV10-2,-,-,TRBJ1-1,TGCGCCAGCAGTGAAACACGTAACACTGAAGCTTTCTTT,CASSETRNTEAFF
TRBV7-2,-,-,TRBJ1-1,TGTGCCAGCAGCTGGGGACACAGGAACACTGAAGCTTTCTTT,CASSWGHRNTEAFF
TRBV28,once,-,TRBJ2-5,TGTGCCAGCAGTTTGGGCGGAGCTGGGTGGGAGACCCAGTACTTC,CASSLGGAGWETQYF
TRBV27,-,-,TRBJ1-2,TGTGCCAGCTACTATGGCTACACCTTC,CASYYGYTF